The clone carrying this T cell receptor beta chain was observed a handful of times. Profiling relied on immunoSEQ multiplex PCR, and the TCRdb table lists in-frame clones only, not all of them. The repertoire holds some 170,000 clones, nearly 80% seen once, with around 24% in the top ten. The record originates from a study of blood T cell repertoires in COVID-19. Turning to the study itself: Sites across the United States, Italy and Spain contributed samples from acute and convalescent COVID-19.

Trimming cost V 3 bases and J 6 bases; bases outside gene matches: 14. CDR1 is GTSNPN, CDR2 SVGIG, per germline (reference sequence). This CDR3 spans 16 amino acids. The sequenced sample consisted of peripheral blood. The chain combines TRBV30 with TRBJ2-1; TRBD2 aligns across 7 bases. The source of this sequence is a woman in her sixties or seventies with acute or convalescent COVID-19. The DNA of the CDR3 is TGTGCCTGGAGGAGGTGGGCGGGAGCTGAGGGCAATGAGCAGTTCTTC. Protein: CAWRRWAGAEGNEQFF.